Listed here are 18 T cell receptor beta chains from one sample, sequenced in a study of shared clonotypes between healthy human individuals. Profiled with immunoSEQ multiplex PCR; TCRdb holds only in-frame clones, not every one. The sample has 2,500,000 or so clones; around 92% are singletons. The material sequenced was naive CD4+ T cells from PBMCs. Stated subset: CD45RA+ positively selected. All receptors come from a man aged 18 to 35 in good health. Some clones in this sample may be carry-over from other donors' samples.

V is TRBV11-3 and J is TRBJ1-1, with 7 bases aligning to TRBD1. V lost 4 bases to trimming and J lost 6 bases; unmatched junction nucleotides: 5. The CDR3 is made up of 13 amino acids. Looked up from germline, CDR1 is SGHNT and CDR2 is YENEEA. CDR3 coding DNA: TGTGCCAGCAGCTCAGACAGGGTCCCTGAAGCTTTCTTT. Its protein product is CASSSDRVPEAFF.

The chain combines TRBV28 with TRBJ1-1; 7 bases agree with TRBD1. CDR1 MDHEN and CDR2 SYDVKM come from the germline V gene. The length of the CDR3 is 14 residues. The J segment lost 1 base and the V segment lost 8 bases, leaving 7 bases of the junction unmatched. The CDR3 protein is CASGRSGGNTEAFF. DNA of the CDR3: TGTGCCAGCGGTAGGTCAGGGGGGAACACTGAAGCTTTCTTT.

This chain uses TRBV9 with TRBJ2-1; 8 bases line up with TRBD1. CDR3 length equals 14 residues. Germline V gene sequence: CDR1 SGDLS, CDR2 YYNGEE. Trimming cost V 3 bases and J 7 bases; bases outside gene matches: 6. CDR3 residues: CASSEGGQGNEQFF. Written as DNA, the CDR3 is TGTGCCAGCAGCGAGGGAGGACAGGGAAATGAGCAGTTCTTC.

The CDR3 nucleotides are TGTGCCAGCAGTTATTACCAACCACACAATGAGCAGTTCTTC. Its translation: CASSYYQPHNEQFF. The V call is TRBV6-6, the J call TRBJ2-1; no reliable D call. Trimming removed 3 bases from V and 5 bases from J, with 11 bases in between. Germline V gene sequence: CDR1 MNHNY, CDR2 SVGAGI (reference sequence). The CDR3 consists of 14 residues.

The V and J genes are TRBV30 and TRBJ2-7, with TRBD1 identical over 8 bases. V was clipped by 2 bases and J by 6 bases; unmatched bases: 15. CDR3 length equals 16 residues. From germline, CDR1 is GTSNPN and CDR2 SVGIG (reference sequence). The CDR3 sequence is CAWSSAGAGGYGEQYF. CDR3 sequence (DNA): TGTGCCTGGAGTTCGGCCGGGGCAGGGGGCTACGGCGAGCAGTACTTC.

The chain has TRBV7-3 and TRBJ1-2; D is perhaps TRBD1 (5 bases). Germline CDR1 is SGHTA and CDR2 is FQGTGA. Deletions cut 2 bases from V and 6 bases from J, with 16 bases between. This CDR3 is built from 15 residues. In DNA form, the CDR3 reads TGTGCCAGCAGCTTAGGGGCGGGAAGGGGAGATGGCTACACCTTC. Translating it yields CASSLGAGRGDGYTF.

This chain links TRBV7-2 with TRBJ2-2; 7 bases align to TRBD1. Germline V lookup: CDR1 SGHTA, CDR2 FQGNSA. Trimming removed 4 bases from V and 8 bases from J; junction bases left unmatched: 7. This CDR3 spans 14 amino acids. This CDR3 is CASSYRQGSGELFF. CDR3 nucleotide sequence: TGTGCCAGCAGCTACCGACAGGGATCAGGGGAGCTGTTTTTT. Full variable domain (rest looked up from reference TRBV7-2 and TRBJ2-2): GAGVSQSPSNKVTEKGKDVELRCDPISGHTALYWYRQSLGQGLEFLIYFQGNSAPDKSGLPSDRFSAERTGGSVSTLTIQRTQQEDSAVYLCASSYRQGSGELFFGEGSRLTVL.

The chain is built from TRBV19 and TRBJ1-1; no clear D. CDR3 length: 18 residues. Germline loops: CDR1 LNHDA, CDR2 SQIVND (reference sequence). The V and J ends lost 3 bases and 1 base respectively, with 21 bases between them. CDR3 nucleotide sequence: TGTGCCAGTAGTATTCGAGGCGGTTGGCGGGTGGGGAACACTGAAGCTTTCTTT. This codes for CASSIRGGWRVGNTEAFF. Looking up the rest from reference TRBV19 and TRBJ1-1 gives the full variable domain: DGGITQSPKYLFRKEGQNVTLSCEQNLNHDAMYWYRQDPGQGLRLIYYSQIVNDFQKGDIAEGYSVSREKKESFPLTVTSAQKNPTAFYLCASSIRGGWRVGNTEAFFGQGTRLTVV.

Remarks on this clone: The same CDR3 arises from other DNA sequences in this sample as well. The chain is built from TRBV6-5 and TRBJ2-7; 10 positions agree with TRBD1. The length of the CDR3 is 14 residues. Germline CDR1 is MNHEY and CDR2 is SVGAGI. The trim removed 2 bases at V and 4 bases at J, leaving 2 bases unmatched. The CDR3 DNA is TGTGCCAGCAGTTACCGGGACAGGGGATACGAGCAGTACTTC. The encoded protein is CASSYRDRGYEQYF.

This chain joins TRBV30 and TRBJ1-5; D call uncertain. Deletions cut 2 bases from V and 4 bases from J, with 6 bases between. The CDR3 consists of 12 residues. The germline V gene has CDR1 GTSNPN and CDR2 SVGIG (reference sequence). The CDR3 DNA follows: TGTGCCTGGAGTTGGGGTAATCAGCCCCAGCATTTT. Amino acid sequence: CAWSWGNQPQHF.

The chain joins TRBV25-1 to TRBJ2-1; D unresolved. With 3 bases removed from V and 12 bases from J, the gap between germline ends came to 15 bases. From germline, CDR1 is MGHDK and CDR2 SYGVNS. CDR3 size: 13 residues. The DNA of the CDR3 is TGTGCCAGCAGTGAGCCCGTGCGGCCAGGGCAGTTCTTC. Its translation is CASSEPVRPGQFF.

About this clone: The same CDR3 arises from other DNA sequences in this sample as well. This chain uses TRBV5-1 with TRBJ1-3; a weak D match, TRBD1 (6 bases). The V gene lost 1 base and the J gene lost 2 bases, with 10 bases spanning the gap. The CDR3 consists of 15 residues. Germline CDR1 and CDR2: SGHRS and YFSETQ. The DNA for the CDR3 is TGCGCCAGCAGCTTGCAGGGGACCGCTGGAAACACCATATATTTT. This codes for CASSLQGTAGNTIYF. Looking up the rest from reference TRBV5-1 and TRBJ1-3 gives the full variable domain: KAGVTQTPRYLIKTRGQQVTLSCSPISGHRSVSWYQQTPGQGLQFLFEYFSETQRNKGNFPGRFSGRQFSNSRSEMNVSTLELGDSALYLCASSLQGTAGNTIYFGEGSWLTVV.

This clone has just one count. Other DNA sequences in this sample translate to the same CDR3. The rearrangement uses TRBV28 and TRBJ2-6; maybe TRBD1 (5 bases). Trimming took off 8 bases at V and 0 bases at J, with 8 bases between the two ends. The CDR3 sequence is 14 residues long. The germline CDR1 and CDR2 sequences are MDHEN and SYDVKM. The CDR3 is CASRQSSGANVLTF. The CDR3 nucleotides read TGTGCCAGCCGACAGTCCTCTGGGGCCAACGTCCTGACTTTC.

V is TRBV29-1 and J is TRBJ1-2, with D unclear. The ends were cut back, 3 bases at V and 0 bases at J, with 5 bases in the middle. In germline, CDR1 is SQVTM, CDR2 ANQGSEA. The CDR3 extends over 12 amino acids. The CDR3 DNA reads TGCAGCGTTGATCTTCCTAACTATGGCTACACCTTC. Its protein is CSVDLPNYGYTF.

CDR3 in DNA: TGTGCCTGGAACGATCTAGCGGGAGTTGCCACCGGGGAGCTGTTTTTT. Protein product: CAWNDLAGVATGELFF. This chain links TRBV30 with TRBJ2-2; 10 nucleotides line up with TRBD2. Germline-derived CDR1 and CDR2 are GTSNPN and SVGIG (reference sequence). V lost 4 bases, J lost 4 bases, and 9 bases stayed unmatched. CDR3 length: 16 amino acids.

CDR3 DNA: TGCGCCAGCAGCCGTGGACAGGGGGGCGCAGATACGCAGTATTTT. Translating gives CASSRGQGGADTQYF. V gene TRBV4-1 combines with J gene TRBJ2-3; TRBD1 aligns across 10 bases. Germline loops: CDR1 MGHRA, CDR2 YSYEKL. After removal of 4 bases from V and 4 bases from J, the junction contained 5 bases not matched to a gene. The CDR3 contains 15 residues.

A single count supports this clone. The chain employs TRBV11-3 and TRBJ2-1; TRBD1 matches 8 bases. CDR1 and CDR2 (germline): SGHNT, YENEEA. This CDR3 is built from 14 residues. V trimming: 5 bases; J trimming: 3 bases; junction bases outside the gene matches: 3. This CDR3 is CASSTGTGYNEQFF. CDR3 sequence (DNA): TGTGCCAGCAGCACGGGGACAGGCTACAATGAGCAGTTCTTC. Full variable domain (rest looked up from reference TRBV11-3 and TRBJ2-1): EAGVVQSPRYKIIEKKQPVAFWCNPISGHNTLYWYLQNLGQGPELLIRYENEEAVDDSQLPKDRFSAERLKGVDSTLKIQPAELGDSAVYLCASSTGTGYNEQFFGPGTRLTVL.

V gene TRBV4-1 combines with J gene TRBJ1-4; no clear D gene. Trimming removed 2 bases at V and 1 base at J, with 8 bases between. The CDR3 sequence is 15 residues long. Germline-derived CDR1 and CDR2 are MGHRA and YSYEKL. CDR3: CASSQTGLTNEKLFF. In DNA form, the CDR3 reads TGCGCCAGCAGCCAAACCGGCCTAACTAATGAAAAACTGTTTTTT.